This T cell receptor beta chain was identified in a study of blood T cell repertoires in COVID-19. Study overall: In each case, the material was cDNA or gDNA derived from T cells, B-cell-depleted T cells, or PBMCs.

Under the authors' procedure: Estimates of nucleated cell counts were drawn from the amplification of reference gene primers. Method: immunoSEQ multiplex PCR; TCRdb's copy keeps in-frame clones and lacks some. The V and J calls and clone size come from that table; D and trimming were worked out from the DNA. The sample lists 200,000 to 250,000 clones; 92% were seen once. Trimming stripped 5 bases from V and 4 bases from J, with 19 bases between. CDR1 is SGDLS and CDR2 is YYNGEE in the germline V gene. This CDR3 is built from 15 residues. The chain has TRBV9 and TRBJ2-7; D is perhaps TRBD1 (6 bases). Sequencing was carried out using peripheral blood. The receptor comes from a man aged 60-69 years with COVID-19, enrolled during active disease. The CDR3 DNA follows: TGTGCCAGCAGTGCCCAACAGGGACCCCTTTACGAGCAGTACTTC. Translation: CASSAQQGPLYEQYF.